This section outlines one T cell receptor (beta chain) sequence together with its context. The target antigen is unknown. The data originate from a study of OX40 agonist ivuxolimab in advanced cancers. The trim removed 5 bases at V and 1 base at J, leaving 3 bases unmatched. The CDR3 runs to 15 residues. Germline assignment: CDR1 SGHRS and CDR2 YFSETQ. The data were produced by immunoSEQ multiplex PCR, yet TCRdb's version contains in-frame clones alone and is incomplete. The data show 50,000 to 65,000 clones, approximately 85% seen once. Overall study results and limits: There was clonal expansion of CD4+ and CD8+ blood T cells by week 6 at 0.1 to 3.0 mg/kg.

This receptor was identified in an adult with an advanced solid tumor such as melanoma, head and neck, liver or kidney cancer. Material: CD4+ or CD8+ T cells sorted from blood, obtained in a trial of the OX40 agonist ivuxolimab. The V gene is TRBV5-1, the J gene TRBJ2-1, with 10 bases matching TRBD1. Written as DNA, the CDR3 is TGCGCCAGCAGACCGGGACAGGGGTCCTACAATGAGCAGTTCTTC. As protein: CASRPGQGSYNEQFF.